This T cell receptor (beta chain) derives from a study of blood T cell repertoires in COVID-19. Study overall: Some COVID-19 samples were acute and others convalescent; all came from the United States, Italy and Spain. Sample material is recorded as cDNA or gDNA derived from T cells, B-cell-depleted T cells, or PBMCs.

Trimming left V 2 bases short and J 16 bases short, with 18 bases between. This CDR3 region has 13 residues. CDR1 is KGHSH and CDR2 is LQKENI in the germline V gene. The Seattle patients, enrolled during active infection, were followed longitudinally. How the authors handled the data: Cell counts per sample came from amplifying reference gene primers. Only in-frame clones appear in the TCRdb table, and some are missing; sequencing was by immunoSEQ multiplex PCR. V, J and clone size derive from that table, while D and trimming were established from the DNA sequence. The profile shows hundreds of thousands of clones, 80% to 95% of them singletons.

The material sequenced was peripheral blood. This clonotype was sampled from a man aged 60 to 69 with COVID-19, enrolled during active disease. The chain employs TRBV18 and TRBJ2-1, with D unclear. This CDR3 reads CASSPEESASTFF. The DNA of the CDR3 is TGTGCCAGCTCACCAGAGGAATCCGCCTCTACTTTCTTC.